The sequence of this T cell receptor beta chain was determined in a study of OX40 agonist ivuxolimab in advanced cancers. The length of the CDR3 is 14 residues. Trimming cost V 4 bases and J 4 bases, with 13 bases left between them. Germline V lookup: CDR1 MNHEY, CDR2 SMNVEV (reference sequence). Systemic immunosuppression or autoimmune disease history was grounds to exclude patients. Data came from immunoSEQ multiplex PCR; TCRdb stores just in-frame clones and leaves some out. Of about 70,000 clones listed, 85% to 90% are singletons. The sequence was collected from an adult with an advanced solid tumor such as melanoma, head and neck, liver or kidney cancer. The specimen comprised CD4+ or CD8+ T cells sorted from blood, sampled in a trial of the OX40 agonist ivuxolimab. The chain links TRBV27 to TRBJ1-1; D not resolved. In nucleotides, the CDR3 is TGTGCCAGCAGTTACCGACCGCAAGGCACTGAAGCTTTCTTT. Translated, it gives CASSYRPQGTEAFF.